The rows below give T cell receptor beta chains drawn from one sample of a study of T cells in localized non-small cell lung cancer. TCRdb's copy holds only in-frame clones and misses some; the assay was immunoSEQ multiplex PCR. This repertoire shows about 59,000 clones, about 90% found once; its top ten account for approximately 22%. Sequenced here: peripheral blood, sampled before any cancer treatment. Receptors originate from a man aged 40-75 years with stage I squamous cell lung carcinoma. CDR3s include the opening cysteine and the closing phenylalanine or tryptophan. D genes are given only for firm matches. Size is stated for part of the rows, as once, few or many counts, or as a class when the clone is expanded.

d_call j_call clone_size cdr3_length v_call cdr3_nt cdr3_aa
NA TRBJ2-1 NA 11 TRBV7-2 TGTGCCAGCAGCCTAGTGGATGAGCAGTTCTTC CASSLVDEQFF
NA TRBJ1-3 NA 15 TRBV7-2 TGTGCCAGCAGCCCAAGGGGGGACTCTGGAAACACCATATATTTT CASSPRGDSGNTIYF
NA TRBJ1-2 NA 14 TRBV27 TGTGCCAGCAGTTTAGGCCCCCGACTCTATGGCTACACCTTC CASSLGPRLYGYTF
NA TRBJ2-5 NA 12 TRBV6-5 TGTGCCAGCAGTTACACAACGGGGGACCAGTACTTC CASSYTTGDQYF
NA TRBJ2-1 NA 11 TRBV5-6 TGTGCCAGCAGCTTGAACTATGAGCAGTTCTTC CASSLNYEQFF
NA TRBJ2-2 NA 16 TRBV15 TGTGCCACCAGCAGAGATCTAGGGGTTGTCACCGGGGAGCTGTTTTTT CATSRDLGVVTGELFF
NA TRBJ2-1 NA 16 TRBV4-2 TGTGCCAGCAGCCAAGATCTAGCGGAGGGGGGCAATGAGCAGTTCTTC CASSQDLAEGGNEQFF
NA TRBJ2-3 NA 11 TRBV7-9 TGTGCCAGCAGCTCAGCCTACACGCAGTATTTT CASSSAYTQYF
NA TRBJ2-5 NA 14 TRBV28 TGTGCCAGCAGTTTAGGAGGTAGTGGCGAGACCCAGTACTTC CASSLGGSGETQYF
TRBD2 TRBJ2-1 NA 15 TRBV7-2 TGTGCCAGCAGCACGAGGACTAGCGGGAGTAATGAGCAGTTCTTC CASSTRTSGSNEQFF
NA TRBJ2-1 NA 15 TRBV18 TGTGCCAGCTCACCATTAGCAGTCGACTACAATGAGCAGTTCTTC CASSPLAVDYNEQFF
TRBD2 TRBJ2-5 NA 15 TRBV5-1 TGCGCCAGCAGCTGGGGCCCTAGCGGCCAAGAGACCCAGTACTTC CASSWGPSGQETQYF
NA TRBJ2-2 NA 13 TRBV30 TGTGCCTGGAGTGGACAGCTCCCCGGGGAGCTGTTTTTT CAWSGQLPGELFF
NA TRBJ2-5 NA 13 TRBV11-3 TGTGCCAGCAGCTTGGAGATTTGGGAGACCCAGTACTTC CASSLEIWETQYF
TRBD2 TRBJ2-7 NA 15 TRBV5-1 TGCGCCAGCAGGCCGGTACAAGCGGGGTCCTACGAGCAGTACTTC CASRPVQAGSYEQYF
NA TRBJ2-5 NA 14 TRBV9 TGTGCCAGCAGCGTAGGACACACCAGCGAGACCCAGTACTTC CASSVGHTSETQYF
NA TRBJ2-2 NA 13 TRBV4-3 TGCGCCAGCAGCCAACCGAACACCGGGGAGCTGTTTTTT CASSQPNTGELFF
NA TRBJ2-7 once 14 TRBV6-5 TGTGCCAGCGGCCGCGGCGGGGCGCCCTACGAGCAGTACTTC CASGRGGAPYEQYF
TRBD2 TRBJ2-7 NA 18 TRBV27 TGTGCCAGCAGTTTAGAAATGGGACTAGCGGGAGGCCCCTACGAGCAGTACTTC CASSLEMGLAGGPYEQYF
NA TRBJ1-5 NA 17 TRBV19 TGTGCCAGTAGTAATCCCGGGGCCGGAGGTGGCAATCAGCCCCAGCATTTT CASSNPGAGGGNQPQHF
NA TRBJ2-3 few 13 TRBV23-1 TGCGCCAGCAGGGGTAGCGGCACAGATACGCAGTATTTT CASRGSGTDTQYF
TRBD2 TRBJ2-5 NA 13 TRBV7-7 TGTGCTAGCAGCTTAGACGGGGGGGAGACCCAGTACTTC CASSLDGGETQYF
TRBD2 TRBJ2-7 NA 15 TRBV30 TGTGCCTGGAGTGTACAGGCGGGAGGGCCCTACGAGCAGTACTTC CAWSVQAGGPYEQYF
NA TRBJ2-1 NA 15 TRBV6-1 TGTGCCAGCAGTGAACGGGATGGTGCGTACAATGAGCAGTTCTTC CASSERDGAYNEQFF
NA TRBJ1-1 NA 16 TRBV7-3 TGTGCCAGCAGCCCAACTGGGCAGGGACCCCCCACTGAAGCTTTCTTT CASSPTGQGPPTEAFF
NA TRBJ2-1 NA 15 TRBV7-2 TGTGCCAGCAGCTCCGAGCGGGCCGCCTACAATGAGCAGTTCTTC CASSSERAAYNEQFF
NA TRBJ1-3 NA 13 TRBV29-1 TGCAGCGTTGTGGTGAACTCTGGAAACACCATATATTTT CSVVVNSGNTIYF
NA TRBJ2-1 NA 13 TRBV2 TGTGCCAGCAGTACCTATTTGGGAAATGAGCAGTTCTTC CASSTYLGNEQFF
TRBD2 TRBJ2-1 NA 15 TRBV5-4 TGTGCCAGCAGCTTGGAAGCGGGAGGTCTCGATGAGCAGTTCTTC CASSLEAGGLDEQFF
NA TRBJ2-3 NA 17 TRBV4-2 TGTGCCAGCAGCTCCTTATCTAGCGCCGCCAGCACAGATACGCAGTATTTT CASSSLSSAASTDTQYF
TRBD2 TRBJ2-7 NA 14 TRBV28 TGTGCCAGCAGTTGGTCTAGCGGGGTTTACGAGCAGTACTTC CASSWSSGVYEQYF
NA TRBJ2-1 NA 15 TRBV4-3 TGCGCCAGCAGCCCGACCGACGATTCCTACAATGAGCAGTTCTTC CASSPTDDSYNEQFF
NA TRBJ1-4 NA 16 TRBV7-8 TGTGCCAGCAGCTCCTCGATGGCGCTTGCGGGCGAAAAACTGTTTTTT CASSSSMALAGEKLFF
NA TRBJ1-1 NA 15 TRBV21-1 TGTGCCAGCAGCAAAGCCGGGCCTACCTCAATTGAAGCTTTCTTT CASSKAGPTSIEAFF
NA TRBJ2-7 NA 12 TRBV29-1 TGCAGCGTTGAGGGGACCGACGTCTTGGAATCGTTC CSVEGTDVLESF
NA TRBJ1-2 NA 17 TRBV2 TGTGCCAGCAGTGAAGCGCAGGGACTCCCCGCTAACTATGGCTACACCTTC CASSEAQGLPANYGYTF
TRBD1 TRBJ1-1 NA 15 TRBV9 TGTGCCAGCAGCGTAGCTCCAGGGGGTGGGATTGAAGCTTTCTTT CASSVAPGGGIEAFF
NA TRBJ2-7 NA 15 TRBV9 TGTGCCAGCAGCCCGAGAGGGTGGGAGCAAGACGAGCAGTACTTC CASSPRGWEQDEQYF
NA TRBJ2-1 NA 13 TRBV14 TGTGCCAGCAGCCAAGAGTGGCAGGGTGAGCAGTTCTTC CASSQEWQGEQFF
NA TRBJ2-1 NA 15 TRBV6-1 TGTGCCAGCAGTGAGCAGGGGCCGGACTACAATGAGCAGTTCTTC CASSEQGPDYNEQFF
NA TRBJ1-1 once 12 TRBV18 TGTGCCAGCTCAGACGAAGGGGGTAGAGCTTTCTTT CASSDEGGRAFF
NA TRBJ2-3 NA 14 TRBV28 TGTGCCAGCATGTTTGTCCAGGGGCACGATACGCAGTATTTT CASMFVQGHDTQYF
TRBD2 TRBJ2-5 NA 15 TRBV6-5 TGTGCCAGCAGCCTCTTTCGGACTAGCCCCGAGACCCAGTACTTC CASSLFRTSPETQYF
TRBD1 TRBJ2-7 NA 13 TRBV19 TGTGCCAGTACAGGACAGGGCAGCTACGAGCAGTACTTC CASTGQGSYEQYF
NA TRBJ2-1 NA 15 TRBV5-5 TGTGCCAGCAGCTTGGTAAGGGACTCCTACAATGAGCAGTTCTTC CASSLVRDSYNEQFF
NA TRBJ2-7 NA 12 TRBV6-6 TGTGCCAGCAGTCGGGACGCCTACGAGCAGTACTTC CASSRDAYEQYF
TRBD2 TRBJ2-7 NA 16 TRBV5-4 TGTGCCAGCAGCTGGACCCTCGGGGGGGCCCCCTACGAGCAGTACTTC CASSWTLGGAPYEQYF
TRBD2 TRBJ2-2 NA 16 TRBV5-5 TGTGCCAGCAGCTGGAATAGCGGGATGAACACCGGGGAGCTGTTTTTT CASSWNSGMNTGELFF
NA TRBJ2-1 once 15 TRBV7-3 TGTGCCAGCAGCTTAGACACCCGCTCCTACAATGAGCAGTTCTTC CASSLDTRSYNEQFF
NA TRBJ2-5 NA 14 TRBV19 TGTGCCAGTAGTCTCGGACGGACCCAAGAGACCCAGTACTTC CASSLGRTQETQYF
NA TRBJ2-2 NA 15 TRBV30 TGTGCCTGGAGTGGGCGCGCGGCGGGCACCGGGGAGCTGTTTTTT CAWSGRAAGTGELFF
NA TRBJ1-1 NA 13 TRBV14 TGTGCCAGCAGCCCGCAGATGTACACTGAAGCTTTCTTT CASSPQMYTEAFF
TRBD1 TRBJ1-2 NA 14 TRBV4-1 TGCGCCAGCAGCCAAGGGACAGGACACTATGGCTACACCTTC CASSQGTGHYGYTF
NA TRBJ2-1 NA 16 TRBV19 TGTGCCAGTAGTTCAGCCGTCCTAGCAGTTGGCAATGAGCAGTTCTTC CASSSAVLAVGNEQFF
NA TRBJ2-1 NA 16 TRBV5-6 TGTGCCAGCAGCTTGCGCGGCAGGGGGGCCTACAATGAGCAGTTCTTC CASSLRGRGAYNEQFF
NA TRBJ2-7 NA 14 TRBV5-6 TGTGCCAGCAGCCCGCGGACTGTATCCTACGAGCAGTACTTC CASSPRTVSYEQYF
TRBD1 TRBJ2-1 NA 15 TRBV7-9 TGTGCCAGCAGCTCCGTGGGACAGAACCACAATGAGCAGTTCTTC CASSSVGQNHNEQFF
NA TRBJ2-7 NA 11 TRBV5-1 TGCGCCAGCAGCTTTGAGGGGAAGCAGTACTTC CASSFEGKQYF